This TCR beta chain was retrieved from a study of blood T cell repertoires in COVID-19. Study summary: COVID-19 samples, acute and convalescent, were from the United States, Italy and Spain. Sample material is recorded as cDNA or gDNA derived from T cells, B-cell-depleted T cells, or PBMCs.

In the original analysis: Estimation of nucleated cell counts was performed using reference gene primer amplification. The data were produced by immunoSEQ multiplex PCR, yet TCRdb's version contains in-frame clones alone and is incomplete. D and trimming come from the DNA, and the V and J calls and clone size come from that table. Among 200,000 to 250,000 clones listed, approximately 80% were seen once. Germline V CDR1 and CDR2: SGHRS, YFSETQ. V was cut by 0 bases and J by 4 bases, with 9 bases left in between. CDR3 length: 14 residues. On this clone: The sample has other DNA sequences that encode this CDR3 too.

The receptor's source is an older man with acute or convalescent COVID-19. This chain joins TRBV5-1 and TRBJ2-3, with D perhaps TRBD1 (5 bases). The sample comprised peripheral blood. The CDR3 region has the DNA TGCGCCAGCAGCTTGGGGCAGGGATCAGATACGCAGTATTTT. It yields the protein CASSLGQGSDTQYF.